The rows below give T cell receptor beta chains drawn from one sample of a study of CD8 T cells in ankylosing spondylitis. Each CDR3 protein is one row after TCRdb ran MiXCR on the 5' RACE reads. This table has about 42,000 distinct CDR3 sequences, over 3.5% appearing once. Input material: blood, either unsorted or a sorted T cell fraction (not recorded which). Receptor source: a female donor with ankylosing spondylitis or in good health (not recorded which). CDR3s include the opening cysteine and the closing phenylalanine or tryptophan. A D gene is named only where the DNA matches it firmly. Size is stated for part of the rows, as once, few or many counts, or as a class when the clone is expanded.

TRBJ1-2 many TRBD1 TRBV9 CASSARDSTNYGYTF TGTGCCAGCAGCGCCCGGGACAGCACTAACTATGGCTACACCTTC
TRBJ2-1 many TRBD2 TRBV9 CASSGLAGSYNEQFF TGTGCCAGCAGCGGACTAGCGGGGTCTTACAATGAGCAGTTCTTC
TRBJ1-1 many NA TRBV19 CARATCSTEAFF TGTGCCAGAGCGACGTGCTCCACTGAAGCTTTCTTT
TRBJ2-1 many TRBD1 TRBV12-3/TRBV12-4 CASSGDRGVTSYNEQFF TGTGCCAGCAGTGGGGACAGGGGGGTTACATCCTACAATGAGCAGTTCTTC
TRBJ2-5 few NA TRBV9 CASSPEGRQFGETQYF TGTGCCAGCAGCCCTGAGGGAAGGCAGTTCGGGGAGACCCAGTACTTC
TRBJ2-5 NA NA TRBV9 CASSVYGGGQETQYF TGTGCCAGCAGCGTCTACGGGGGCGGCCAAGAGACCCAGTACTTC
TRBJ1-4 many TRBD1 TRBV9 CASSPDRVEKKLFF TGTGCCAGCAGCCCGGACAGGGTGGAGAAAAAACTGTTTTTT
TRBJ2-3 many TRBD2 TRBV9 CASSVGLAGGSDTQYF TGTGCCAGCAGCGTAGGGCTAGCGGGGGGTTCCGATACGCAGTATTTT
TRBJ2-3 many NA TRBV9 CASSPRAGTSTDTQYF TGTGCCAGCAGCCCGAGGGCTGGGACTAGCACAGATACGCAGTATTTT
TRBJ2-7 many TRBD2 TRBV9 CASSVGASGASEQYF TGTGCCAGCAGCGTAGGTGCTAGCGGGGCCTCCGAGCAGTACTTC
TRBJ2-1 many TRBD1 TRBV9 CASSVGSGQAYNEQFF TGTGCCAGCAGCGTAGGCAGTGGACAGGCATACAATGAGCAGTTCTTC
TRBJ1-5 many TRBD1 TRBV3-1 CASSQVETGELSNQPQHF TGTGCCAGCAGCCAAGTTGAGACAGGGGAACTTAGCAATCAGCCCCAGCATTTT
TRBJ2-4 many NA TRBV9 CASSVGASILAKNIQYF TGTGCCAGCAGCGTAGGGGCCTCAATACTAGCCAAAAACATTCAGTACTTC
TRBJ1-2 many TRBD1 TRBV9 CASSLSPTGDGYTF TGTGCCAGCAGCCTAAGTCCTACAGGGGATGGCTACACCTTC
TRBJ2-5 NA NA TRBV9 CASSASTGRETQYF TGTGCCAGCAGCGCCTCGACAGGGAGGGAGACCCAGTACTTC
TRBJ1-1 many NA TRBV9 CASSKLGASTEAFF TGTGCCAGCAGTAAATTGGGGGCGAGCACTGAAGCTTTCTTT
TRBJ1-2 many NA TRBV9 CASSPIGENYGYTF TGTGCCAGCAGCCCGATAGGGGAGAACTATGGCTACACCTTC
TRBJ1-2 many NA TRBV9 CASSVNDLNYGYTF TGTGCCAGCAGCGTGAACGACCTTAACTATGGCTACACCTTC
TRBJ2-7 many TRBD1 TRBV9 CASSVAPTGTGSSYEQYF TGTGCCAGCAGCGTAGCCCCAACCGGGACAGGCAGCTCCTACGAGCAGTACTTC
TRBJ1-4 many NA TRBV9 CASSVDNIPEKLFF TGTGCCAGCAGCGTAGACAACATCCCCGAAAAACTGTTTTTT
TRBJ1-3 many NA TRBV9 CASSVLGTAGNTIYF TGTGCCAGCAGCGTATTAGGGACTGCCGGAAACACCATATATTTT
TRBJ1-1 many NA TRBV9 CASSVTSGTEAFF TGTGCCAGCAGCGTTACCTCGGGCACTGAAGCTTTCTTT
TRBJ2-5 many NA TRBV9 CASSVSGTNQETQYF TGTGCCAGCAGCGTAAGTGGGACCAACCAAGAGACCCAGTACTTC
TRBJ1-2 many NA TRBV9 CASSGGTVSYTF TGTGCCAGCAGCGGAGGGACGGTGAGCTACACCTTC
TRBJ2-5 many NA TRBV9 CASSPMGDVQETQYF TGTGCCAGCAGCCCTATGGGGGACGTCCAAGAGACCCAGTACTTC
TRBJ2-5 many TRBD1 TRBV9 CASSTGTGEETQYF TGTGCCAGCAGCACGGGGACAGGGGAAGAGACCCAGTACTTC
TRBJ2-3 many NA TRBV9 CASSVGLPGRDTQYF TGTGCCAGCAGCGTAGGACTACCAGGTAGAGATACGCAGTATTTT
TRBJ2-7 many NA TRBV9 CASSPQGFYEQYF TGTGCCAGCAGCCCTCAGGGTTTCTACGAGCAGTACTTC
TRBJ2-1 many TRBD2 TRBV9 CASSVGGTSGVNEQFF TGTGCCAGCAGCGTAGGGGGCACTAGCGGGGTCAATGAGCAGTTCTTC
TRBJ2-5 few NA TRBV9 CASTDRTEETQYF TGTGCCAGCACTGACAGAACCGAAGAGACCCAGTACTTC